The 25 T cell receptor beta chains below all came from one sample that was sequenced in a study of cytomegalovirus exposure and HLA in healthy donors. PCR employed 60 Vbeta and 13 Jbeta primers. Produced via immunoSEQ multiplex PCR; TCRdb's table is partial and in-frame only. Of approximately 100,000 clones listed, about 76% are singletons. Sequencing was carried out using PBMCs. The receptor set was obtained from a middle-aged woman in good health and CMV-seronegative.

The chain is built from TRBV11-2 and TRBJ2-3, with D unclear. Germline V gene lookup returns CDR1 SGHAT and CDR2 FQNNGV. V lost 4 bases, J lost 5 bases, and 7 bases lay in between. The CDR3 totals 12 residues. CDR3 in amino acids: CASSYYGDTQYF. The CDR3 DNA reads TGTGCCAGCAGCTATTACGGAGATACGCAGTATTTT. The entire variable domain, with the rest obtained from reference TRBV11-2 and TRBJ2-3, is as follows: EAGVAQSPRYKIIEKRQSVAFWCNPISGHATLYWYQQILGQGPKLLIQFQNNGVVDDSQLPKDRFSAERLKGVDSTLKIQPAKLEDSAVYLCASSYYGDTQYFGPGTRLTVL.

CDR3 DNA: TGCAGCGTAGAGGGAGGCGGCTACGAGCAGTACTTC. Its translation is CSVEGGGYEQYF. The rearrangement uses TRBV29-1 and TRBJ2-7; D perhaps matches TRBD2 (6 bases). Germline CDR1 and CDR2: SQVTM and ANQGSEA. V was trimmed by 6 bases and J by 3 bases, leaving 12 bases between them. The CDR3 covers 12 residues.

The rearrangement joins TRBV4-1 to TRBJ2-7, with unresolved D. CDR3 size: 13 residues. V was shortened by 2 bases and J by 4 bases, with 9 bases between the two germline ends. Germline V CDR1 and CDR2: MGHRA, YSYEKL. In nucleotides, the CDR3 is TGCGCCAGCAGCCAAACTACCTCATACGAGCAGTACTTC. Translation: CASSQTTSYEQYF.

This chain links TRBV5-4 with TRBJ1-1; 9 bases line up with TRBD1. The trim removed 2 bases at V and 5 bases at J, leaving 7 bases unmatched. Germline V CDR1 and CDR2: SGHNT, YYREEE (reference sequence). The CDR3 has 15 amino acids. This CDR3 is CASSFKRDRVTEAFF. DNA of the CDR3: TGTGCCAGCAGCTTTAAACGGGACAGGGTGACTGAAGCTTTCTTT.

J is TRBJ2-7 and V is TRBV7-2; the match to TRBD2 covers 11 bases. Germline assignment: CDR1 SGHTA and CDR2 FQGNSA. The V segment lost 5 bases and the J segment 0 bases; nucleotides outside the gene matches: 3. The CDR3 extends over 15 amino acids. The CDR3 sequence: CASSITSGGSYEQYF. The CDR3 nucleotides are TGTGCCAGCAGCATCACTAGCGGGGGCTCCTACGAGCAGTACTTC.

The rearrangement joins TRBV4-3 to TRBJ2-1; D is unresolved. V was clipped by 0 bases and J by 4 bases, with 4 bases between them. This CDR3 is 13 amino acids long. CDR1 and CDR2 from the germline V gene are LGHNA and YSLEER. The CDR3 spells CASSQEAYNEQFF. DNA of the CDR3: TGCGCCAGCAGCCAAGAAGCTTACAATGAGCAGTTCTTC.

This rearrangement joins TRBV7-8 to TRBJ2-7; possible D gene TRBD1, 6 bases. The CDR3 contains 14 residues. Trimming cost V 7 bases and J 6 bases, with 19 bases left between them. Per the germline V gene, CDR1 is SGHVS and CDR2 is FQNEAQ. The CDR3 DNA is TGTGCCAGCACCCCTGGGGCTCAGGGGCCCGAGCAGTACTTC. This encodes CASTPGAQGPEQYF.

CDR3 protein: CASTQGNYNSPLHF. The CDR3, as DNA: TGTGCCAGCACCCAGGGAAACTATAATTCACCCCTCCACTTT. The rearrangement joins TRBV9 to TRBJ1-6; D is perhaps TRBD1 (5 bases). Trimming stripped 6 bases from V and 3 bases from J, with 10 bases between. CDR3 length: 14 residues. Germline CDR1 SGDLS, CDR2 YYNGEE.

This clone was seen a few times. V usage is TRBV4-2 and J usage is TRBJ1-2, with D maybe TRBD1 (6 bases). Germline V CDR1 and CDR2: LGHNA, YNFKEQ. There are 15 residues in the CDR3. The V end lost 0 bases, the J end lost 8 bases, and 16 bases lay between the germline ends. Written as DNA, the CDR3 is TGTGCCAGCAGCCAAGAAGGAGGAAAGGGGGAGGGCTACACCTTC. Translation: CASSQEGGKGEGYTF.

This chain uses TRBV13 with TRBJ2-1, with 11 bases identical to TRBD2. The junction had 17 bases not matched to a gene; V was cut back by 4 bases and J by 3 bases. Germline CDR1 reads PRHDT; CDR2 reads FYEKMQ (reference sequence). This CDR3 has 20 residues. CDR3 residues: CASSSATAASGGRFYNEQFF. Written as DNA, the CDR3 is TGTGCCAGCAGCTCCGCAACGGCGGCTAGCGGGGGGCGGTTCTACAATGAGCAGTTCTTC.

The rearrangement links TRBV6-5 to TRBJ2-3; 7 bases match TRBD2. This CDR3 has 14 amino acids. V shed 6 bases, J shed 1 base, and the junction held 4 bases outside the gene matches. CDR1 is MNHEY, CDR2 SVGAGI, per germline. In DNA form, the CDR3 reads TGTGCCAGCAGGGGGGGGTGGGGCACAGATACGCAGTATTTT. It is translated as CASRGGWGTDTQYF.

The chain combines TRBV30 with TRBJ1-5; 7 bases are shared with TRBD1. The CDR3 runs to 14 residues. J was trimmed by 7 bases and V by 2 bases; bases with no gene match: 8. The germline CDR1 and CDR2 sequences are GTSNPN and SVGIG (reference sequence). The CDR3 coding sequence is TGTGCCTGGAGTTATGGAGGGGGCGTACAGCCCCAGCATTTT. It specifies CAWSYGGGVQPQHF.

V usage is TRBV7-9 and J usage is TRBJ1-4; the match to TRBD1 covers 11 bases. Germline loops: CDR1 SEHNR, CDR2 FQNEAQ (reference sequence). CDR3 length: 15 residues. The ends lost 5 bases at V and 8 bases at J; junction bases unmatched: 7. CDR3 residues: CASSPGTGGTEKLFF. In nucleotides, the CDR3 is TGTGCCAGCAGCCCCGGGACAGGGGGTACGGAAAAACTGTTTTTT.

This rearrangement joins TRBV7-9 to TRBJ2-3, with TRBD2 matching over 11 bases. The V gene end was trimmed by 6 bases and the J gene end by 14 bases; junction bases not matched to a gene: 7. Per the germline V gene, CDR1 is SEHNR and CDR2 is FQNEAQ (reference sequence). This CDR3 has 12 amino acids. CDR3 bases: TGTGCCAGCAGGCCTACTAGCGGGGGCACGTATTTT. Protein product: CASRPTSGGTYF.

The CDR3: CASSFLAGLGETQYF. Written as DNA, the CDR3 is TGCGCCAGCAGCTTCCTAGCGGGGTTAGGAGAGACCCAGTACTTC. The chain recombines TRBV5-1 with TRBJ2-5; 9 nucleotides align to TRBD2. V lost 2 bases to trimming and J lost 4 bases; unmatched junction nucleotides: 6. The CDR3 is made up of 15 amino acids. Germline lookup yields CDR1 SGHRS and CDR2 YFSETQ.

This chain links TRBV7-8 with TRBJ1-2, with 8 positions matching TRBD1. The CDR3 loop spans 22 amino acids. Trimming at V came to 5 bases and at J to 5 bases, leaving 31 bases not matched to a gene. CDR1 and CDR2 (germline): SGHVS, FQNEAQ. The chain's CDR3 is CASSGEGDETESYRGDFYGYTF. The CDR3 nucleotides read TGTGCCAGCAGCGGGGAAGGGGACGAGACAGAATCATACAGGGGGGACTTTTATGGCTACACCTTC.

This chain uses TRBV30 with TRBJ1-1; 11 nucleotides match TRBD1. Trimming cost V 1 base and J 8 bases; bases outside gene matches: 3. CDR3 length equals 13 residues. Per the germline V gene, CDR1 is GTSNPN and CDR2 is SVGIG (reference sequence). The CDR3 region has the DNA TGTGCCTGGAGTGCGGACAGGGGGCAAGAAGCTTTCTTT. As protein: CAWSADRGQEAFF.

Remarks on this clone: One end of the junction varies from germline; a read error may be responsible. V gene TRBV7-3 combines with J gene TRBJ2-1, with TRBD2 as a possible D gene (7 bases). Germline V gene lookup returns CDR1 SGHTA and CDR2 FQGTGA. CDR3 size: 16 residues. The CDR3 coding sequence is TGTCCCAGCAGCCACGGAGGGGGGGTCTCCTACAATGAGCAGTTCTTC. Protein: CPSSHGGGVSYNEQFF.

The rearrangement joins TRBV10-1 to TRBJ2-2, with 7 nucleotides matching TRBD1. The CDR3 runs 15 residues. Unmatched junction bases numbered 9, after V lost 2 bases and J lost 9 bases. The germline CDR1 and CDR2 sequences are WNHNN and SYGVQD (reference sequence). The CDR3 nucleotides are TGCGCCAGCAGTGAGAAAAACAGGGGTGGACGGGAGCTGTTTTTT. This gives the protein CASSEKNRGGRELFF.

This chain uses TRBV19 with TRBJ1-5, with TRBD1 matching 7 bases. V trimming: 3 bases; J trimming: 5 bases; junction bases outside the gene matches: 7. Germline V gene sequence: CDR1 LNHDA, CDR2 SQIVND (reference sequence). The CDR3 length is 15 residues. The CDR3 loop is CASSMEGQRHQPQHF. CDR3 nucleotide sequence: TGTGCCAGTAGTATGGAGGGACAGAGACATCAGCCCCAGCATTTT.

The V and J genes are TRBV9 and TRBJ2-7; TRBD1 agrees at 10 bases. This CDR3 is built from 16 residues. Germline CDR1 SGDLS, CDR2 YYNGEE. The trim removed 0 bases at V and 7 bases at J, leaving 10 bases unmatched. Written as DNA, the CDR3 is TGTGCCAGCAGCGTAGGGGGGACAGGGGTTTCAGGGGAGCAGTACTTC. This translates into CASSVGGTGVSGEQYF.

The DNA for the CDR3 is TGCAGCGTTGAAAGGGGAGGAGAGCAGTACTTC. Translating it yields CSVERGGEQYF. This chain joins TRBV29-1 and TRBJ2-7, with D perhaps matching TRBD2 (6 bases). The ends were cut back, 2 bases at V and 7 bases at J, with 9 bases in the middle. The CDR3 contains 11 residues. Germline CDR1 SQVTM, CDR2 ANQGSEA.

The chain has TRBV4-1 and TRBJ2-2, with TRBD2 identical over 7 bases. Germline V gene lookup returns CDR1 MGHRA and CDR2 YSYEKL. V lost 4 bases and J lost 1; bases outside the gene matches: 3. This CDR3 contains 15 residues. CDR3 nucleotide sequence: TGCGCCAGCAGCCGACTAGCTGAGAACACCGGGGAGCTGTTTTTT. It translates to CASSRLAENTGELFF.

The gene calls are TRBV19 and TRBJ1-5, with TRBD1 matching 8 bases. The CDR3 sequence is 15 residues long. The V segment lost 3 bases and the J segment 5 bases; nucleotides outside the gene matches: 6. Germline lookup yields CDR1 LNHDA and CDR2 SQIVND (reference sequence). The CDR3 region is CASSIPGGWHQPQHF. The CDR3 region has the DNA TGTGCCAGTAGTATCCCAGGGGGCTGGCATCAGCCCCAGCATTTT.

This clone was seen a single time. The J gene is TRBJ1-2, the V gene TRBV11-2, with D uncertain. Trimming removed 5 bases from V and 8 bases from J, with 12 bases in between. Per the germline V gene, CDR1 is SGHAT and CDR2 is FQNNGV. CDR3 length equals 12 residues. This CDR3 reads CASSPLGGGYTF. The CDR3, as DNA: TGTGCCAGCAGCCCCTTAGGAGGGGGCTACACCTTC.